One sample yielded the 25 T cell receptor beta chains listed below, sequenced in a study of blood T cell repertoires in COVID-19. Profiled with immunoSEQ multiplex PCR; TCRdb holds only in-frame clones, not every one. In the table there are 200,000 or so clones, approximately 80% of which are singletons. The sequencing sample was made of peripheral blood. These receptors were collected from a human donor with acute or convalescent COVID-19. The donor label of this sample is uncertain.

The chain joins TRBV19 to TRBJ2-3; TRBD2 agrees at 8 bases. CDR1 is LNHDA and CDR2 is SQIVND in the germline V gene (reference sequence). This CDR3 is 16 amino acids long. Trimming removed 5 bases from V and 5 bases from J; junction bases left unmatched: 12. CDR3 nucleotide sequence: TGTGCCAGTAGTCCCCTAGCTCCGGGGGGGATAGATACGCAGTATTTT. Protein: CASSPLAPGGIDTQYF.

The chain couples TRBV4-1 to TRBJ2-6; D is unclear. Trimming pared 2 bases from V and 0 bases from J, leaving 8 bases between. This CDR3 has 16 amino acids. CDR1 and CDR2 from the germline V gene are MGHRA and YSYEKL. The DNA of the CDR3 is TGCGCCAGCAGCCAACCCCCCAGCTCTGGGGCCAACGTCCTGACTTTC. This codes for CASSQPPSSGANVLTF.

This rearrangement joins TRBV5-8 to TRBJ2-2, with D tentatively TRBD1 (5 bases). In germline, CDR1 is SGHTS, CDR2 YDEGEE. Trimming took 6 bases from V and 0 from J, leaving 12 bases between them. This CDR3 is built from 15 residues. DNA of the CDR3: TGTGCCAGCATAGGTGGGGCCACGAACACCGGGGAGCTGTTTTTT. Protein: CASIGGATNTGELFF.

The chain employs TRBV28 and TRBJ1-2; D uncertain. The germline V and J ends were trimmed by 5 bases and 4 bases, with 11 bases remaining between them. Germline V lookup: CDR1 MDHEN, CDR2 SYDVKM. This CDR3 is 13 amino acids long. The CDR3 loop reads CASSPPQVYGYTF. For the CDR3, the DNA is TGTGCCAGCAGTCCCCCCCAGGTCTATGGCTACACCTTC.

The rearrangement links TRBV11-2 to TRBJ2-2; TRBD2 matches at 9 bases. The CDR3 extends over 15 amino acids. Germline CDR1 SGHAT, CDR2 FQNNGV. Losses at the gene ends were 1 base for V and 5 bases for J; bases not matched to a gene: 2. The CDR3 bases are TGTGCCAGCAGCTTAGGGACTAGCGTAACCGGGGAGCTGTTTTTT. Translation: CASSLGTSVTGELFF.

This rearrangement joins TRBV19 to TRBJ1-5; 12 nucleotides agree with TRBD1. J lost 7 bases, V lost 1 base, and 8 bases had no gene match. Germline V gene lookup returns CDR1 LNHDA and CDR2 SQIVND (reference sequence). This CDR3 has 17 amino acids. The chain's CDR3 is CASSIGGTGGRRQPQHF. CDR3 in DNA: TGTGCCAGTAGTATAGGGGGGACAGGGGGCCGAAGGCAGCCCCAGCATTTT.

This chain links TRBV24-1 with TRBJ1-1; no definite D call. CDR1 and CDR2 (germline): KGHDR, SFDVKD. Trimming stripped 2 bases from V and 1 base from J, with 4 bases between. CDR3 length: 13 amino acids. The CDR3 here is CATSDSSNTEAFF. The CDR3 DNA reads TGTGCCACCAGTGATTCTTCGAACACTGAAGCTTTCTTT.

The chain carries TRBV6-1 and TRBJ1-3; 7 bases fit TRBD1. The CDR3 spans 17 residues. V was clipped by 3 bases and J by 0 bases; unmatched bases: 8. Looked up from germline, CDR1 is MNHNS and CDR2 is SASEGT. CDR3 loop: CASSDTGVPNSGNTIYF. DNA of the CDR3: TGTGCCAGCAGTGATACAGGGGTGCCCAACTCTGGAAACACCATATATTTT.

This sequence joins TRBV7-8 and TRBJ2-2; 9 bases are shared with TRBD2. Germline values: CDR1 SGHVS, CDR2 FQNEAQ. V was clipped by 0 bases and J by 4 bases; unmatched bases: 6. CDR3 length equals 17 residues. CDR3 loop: CASSLARREGRTGELFF. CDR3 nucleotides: TGTGCCAGCAGCTTAGCAAGGCGGGAGGGGCGCACCGGGGAGCTGTTTTTT.

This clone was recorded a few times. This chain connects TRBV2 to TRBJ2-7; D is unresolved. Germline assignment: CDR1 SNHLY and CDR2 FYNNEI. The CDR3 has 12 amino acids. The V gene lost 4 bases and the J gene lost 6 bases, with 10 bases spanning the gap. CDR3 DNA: TGTGCCAGCAGTGTCCTCCCCCTCGAGCAGTACTTC. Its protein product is CASSVLPLEQYF.

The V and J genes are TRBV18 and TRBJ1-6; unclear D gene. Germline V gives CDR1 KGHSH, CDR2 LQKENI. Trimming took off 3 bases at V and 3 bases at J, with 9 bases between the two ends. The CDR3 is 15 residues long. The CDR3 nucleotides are TGTGCCAGCTCACCCGCCGGGAGCTATAATTCACCCCTCCACTTT. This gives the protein CASSPAGSYNSPLHF.

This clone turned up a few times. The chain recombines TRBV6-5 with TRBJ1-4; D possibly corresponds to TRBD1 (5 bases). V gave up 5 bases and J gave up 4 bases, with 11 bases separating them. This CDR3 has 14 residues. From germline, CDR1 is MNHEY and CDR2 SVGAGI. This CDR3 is CASSLRGINEKLFF. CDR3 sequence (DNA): TGTGCCAGCAGTCTCCGGGGGATTAATGAAAAACTGTTTTTT.

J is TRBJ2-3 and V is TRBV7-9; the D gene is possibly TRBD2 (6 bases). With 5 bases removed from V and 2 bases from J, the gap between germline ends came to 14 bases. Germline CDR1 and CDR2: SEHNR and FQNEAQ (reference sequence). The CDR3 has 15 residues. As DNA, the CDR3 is TGTGCCAGCAGCCCGACCGCTAGCGACACAGATACGCAGTATTTT. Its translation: CASSPTASDTDTQYF.

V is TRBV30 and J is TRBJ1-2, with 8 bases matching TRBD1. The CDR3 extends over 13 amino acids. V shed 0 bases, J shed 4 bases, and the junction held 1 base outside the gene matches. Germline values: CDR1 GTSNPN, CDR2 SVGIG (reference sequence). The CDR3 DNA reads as TGTGCCTGGAGTGTAGGGACAGGCTATGGCTACACCTTC. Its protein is CAWSVGTGYGYTF.

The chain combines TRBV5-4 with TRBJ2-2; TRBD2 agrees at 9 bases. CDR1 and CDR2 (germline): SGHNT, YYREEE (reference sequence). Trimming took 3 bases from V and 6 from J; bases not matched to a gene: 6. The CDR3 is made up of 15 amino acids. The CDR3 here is CASSSGTSRSGELFF. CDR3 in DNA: TGTGCCAGCAGCTCCGGGACTAGCAGGTCCGGGGAGCTGTTTTTT.

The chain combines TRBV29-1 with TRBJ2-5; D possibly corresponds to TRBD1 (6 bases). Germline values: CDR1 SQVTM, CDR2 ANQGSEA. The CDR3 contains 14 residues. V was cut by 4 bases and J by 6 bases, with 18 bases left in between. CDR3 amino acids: CSVGDVEGTKTQYF. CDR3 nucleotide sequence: TGCAGCGTTGGAGATGTGGAAGGGACAAAGACCCAGTACTTC.

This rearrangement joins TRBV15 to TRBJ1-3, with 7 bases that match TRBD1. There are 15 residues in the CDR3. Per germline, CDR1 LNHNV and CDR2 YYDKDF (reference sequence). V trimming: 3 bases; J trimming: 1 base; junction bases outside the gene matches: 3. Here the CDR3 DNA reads TGTGCCACCAGCAGGCTGACAGGGTCTGGAAACACCATATATTTT. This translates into CATSRLTGSGNTIYF.

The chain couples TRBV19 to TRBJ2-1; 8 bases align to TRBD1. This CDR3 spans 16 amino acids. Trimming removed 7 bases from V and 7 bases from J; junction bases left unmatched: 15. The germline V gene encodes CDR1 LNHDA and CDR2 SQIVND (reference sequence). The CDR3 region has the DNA TGTGCCAGTAAACCCACCAGGCAGGGGGCGATGAATGAGCAGTTCTTC. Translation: CASKPTRQGAMNEQFF.

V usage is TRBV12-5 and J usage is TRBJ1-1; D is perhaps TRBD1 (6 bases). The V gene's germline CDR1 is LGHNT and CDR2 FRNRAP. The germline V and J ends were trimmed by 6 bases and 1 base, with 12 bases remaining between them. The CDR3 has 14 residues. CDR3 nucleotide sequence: TGTGCTAGTGGATCCGGGACACAGAACACTGAAGCTTTCTTT. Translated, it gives CASGSGTQNTEAFF.

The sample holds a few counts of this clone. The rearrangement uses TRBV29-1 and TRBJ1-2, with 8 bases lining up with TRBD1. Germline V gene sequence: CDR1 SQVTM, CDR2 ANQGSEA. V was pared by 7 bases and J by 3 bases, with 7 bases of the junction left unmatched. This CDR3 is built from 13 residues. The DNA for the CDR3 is TGCAGCGCTCTAGACAGGGGCGACTATGGCTACACCTTC. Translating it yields CSALDRGDYGYTF.

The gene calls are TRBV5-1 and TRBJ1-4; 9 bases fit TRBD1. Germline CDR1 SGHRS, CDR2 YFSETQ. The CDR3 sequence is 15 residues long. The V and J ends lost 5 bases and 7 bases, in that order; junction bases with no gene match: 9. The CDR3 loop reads CASSPTGGAGEKLFF. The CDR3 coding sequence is TGCGCCAGCAGTCCTACAGGGGGCGCGGGTGAAAAACTGTTTTTT.

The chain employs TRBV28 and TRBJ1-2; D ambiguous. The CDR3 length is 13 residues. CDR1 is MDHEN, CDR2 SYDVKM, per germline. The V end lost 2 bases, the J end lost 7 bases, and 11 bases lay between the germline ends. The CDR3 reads CASSLIGRVGYTF. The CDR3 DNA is TGTGCCAGCAGTTTAATTGGGCGAGTTGGCTACACCTTC.

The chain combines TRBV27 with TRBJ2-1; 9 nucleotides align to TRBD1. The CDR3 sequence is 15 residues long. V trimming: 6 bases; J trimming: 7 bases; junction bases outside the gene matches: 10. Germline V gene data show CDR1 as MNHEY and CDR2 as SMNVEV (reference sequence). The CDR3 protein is CASRNILQGANEQFF. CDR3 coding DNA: TGTGCCAGCAGGAACATTTTACAGGGGGCGAATGAGCAGTTCTTC.

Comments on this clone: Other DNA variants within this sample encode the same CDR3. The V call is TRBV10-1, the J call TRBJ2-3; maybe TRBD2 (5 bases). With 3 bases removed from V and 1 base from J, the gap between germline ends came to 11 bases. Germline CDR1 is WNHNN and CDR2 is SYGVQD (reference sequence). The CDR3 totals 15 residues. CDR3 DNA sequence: TGCGCCAGCAGTGAAGCCTTGGGAGGCACAGATACGCAGTATTTT. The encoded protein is CASSEALGGTDTQYF.

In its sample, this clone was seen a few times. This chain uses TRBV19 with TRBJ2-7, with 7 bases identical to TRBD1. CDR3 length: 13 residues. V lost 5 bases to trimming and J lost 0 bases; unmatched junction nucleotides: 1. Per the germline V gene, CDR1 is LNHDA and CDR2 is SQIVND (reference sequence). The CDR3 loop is CASSAGGSYEQYF. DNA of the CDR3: TGTGCCAGTAGTGCAGGGGGCTCCTACGAGCAGTACTTC.